Listed below are T cell receptor beta chains from one sample, sequenced in a study of T-cell memory formation after mild COVID-19. TCRdb analysed the 5' RACE reads with MiXCR anew, one entry per CDR3 protein. The sample yields fewer than 650,000 distinct CDR3 sequences, less than 25% seen once. The sequenced sample consisted of PBMCs or a T cell subset sorted from them (not recorded which). The receptors were gathered from an adult woman who had mild COVID-19 (a few samples of this study predate the infection). Cell type and time point are not known. The CDR3 runs from the conserved cysteine through the conserved F or W. Fields, in order: V gene, CDR3 length, D gene, J gene, clone size, CDR3 protein, CDR3 DNA. D genes are given only for firm matches. Only some rows state a clone size, as once, few, many or a class for expanded clones.

>TRBV20-1|13|TRBD2|TRBJ2-1|few
CSASVAGAVEQFF
TGCAGTGCTAGCGTAGCGGGAGCAGTTGAGCAGTTCTTC
>TRBV7-9|15|-|TRBJ1-2|once
CASSYHGQWNYGYTF
TGTGCCAGCAGCTACCACGGACAGTGGAACTATGGCTACACCTTC
>TRBV4-3|13|TRBD2|TRBJ2-1|few
CASSQELANEQFF
TGCGCCAGCAGCCAAGAACTAGCGAATGAGCAGTTCTTC
>TRBV12-3/TRBV12-4|13|-|TRBJ2-5|-
CASSIDRLETQYF
TGTGCCAGCAGCATCGACAGGTTAGAGACCCAGTACTTC
>TRBV20-1|15|-|TRBJ2-7|-
CSASSDLLEAYEQYF
TGCAGTGCTTCATCGGACTTATTGGAAGCCTACGAGCAGTACTTC
>TRBV13|12|-|TRBJ2-7|few
CASSRTNYEQYF
TGTGCCAGCAGCCGGACTAACTACGAGCAGTACTTC
>TRBV20-1|15|TRBD2|TRBJ2-2|many
CSARDSGMGTGELFF
TGCAGTGCTAGAGATAGCGGGATGGGCACCGGGGAGCTGTTTTTT
>TRBV25-1|17|-|TRBJ2-3|many
CASSSYRDMQAGDTQYF
TGTGCCAGCAGCTCATACCGGGACATGCAGGCCGGAGATACGCAGTATTTT
>TRBV2|15|-|TRBJ2-2|few
CASSAGVSAGGELFF
TGTGCCAGCAGCGCTGGTGTCTCAGCGGGCGGGGAGCTGTTTTTT
>TRBV5-1|14|TRBD1|TRBJ2-7|-
CASSSGTGGHEQYF
TGCGCCAGCAGCTCCGGGACAGGGGGCCACGAGCAGTACTTC
>TRBV27|15|TRBD1|TRBJ2-1|-
CASSARGRDRNEQFF
TGTGCCAGCAGTGCCAGGGGGCGCGATCGTAATGAGCAGTTCTTC
>TRBV12-3/TRBV12-4|14|-|TRBJ2-1|few
CASSFTGGADEQFF
TGTGCCAGCAGTTTTACCGGGGGCGCTGATGAGCAGTTCTTC
>TRBV29-1|11|TRBD2|TRBJ2-1|-
CSVPGREGQFF
TGCAGCGTTCCCGGACGGGAGGGGCAGTTCTTC